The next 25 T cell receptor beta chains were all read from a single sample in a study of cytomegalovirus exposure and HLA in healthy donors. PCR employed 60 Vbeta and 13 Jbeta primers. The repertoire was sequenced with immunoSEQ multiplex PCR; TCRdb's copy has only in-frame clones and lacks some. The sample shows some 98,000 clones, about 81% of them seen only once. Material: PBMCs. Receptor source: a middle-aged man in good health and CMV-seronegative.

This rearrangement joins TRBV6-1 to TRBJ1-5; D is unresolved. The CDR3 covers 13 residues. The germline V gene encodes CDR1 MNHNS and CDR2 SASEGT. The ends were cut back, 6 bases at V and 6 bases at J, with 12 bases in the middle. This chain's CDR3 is CASRWGVTQPQHF. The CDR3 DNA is TGTGCCAGCAGGTGGGGAGTTACTCAGCCCCAGCATTTT.

CDR3 DNA sequence: TGTGCCAGCAGCTTACGGTCCTATGGCTACACCTTC. It yields the protein CASSLRSYGYTF. The chain combines TRBV7-9 with TRBJ1-2; D remains unclear. The CDR3 has 12 residues. The V end was cut by 2 bases, the J end by 4 bases, with 5 bases between. CDR1 and CDR2 (germline): SEHNR, FQNEAQ (reference sequence).

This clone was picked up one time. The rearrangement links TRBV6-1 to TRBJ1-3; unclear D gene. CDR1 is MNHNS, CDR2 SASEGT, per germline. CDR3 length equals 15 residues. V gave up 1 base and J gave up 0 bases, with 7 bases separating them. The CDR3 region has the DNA TGTGCCAGCAGTGAAGGTATACACTCTGGAAACACCATATATTTT. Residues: CASSEGIHSGNTIYF.

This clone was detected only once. The CDR3 sequence is CASSSNENEQFF. DNA for the CDR3: TGTGCCAGCAGTTCTAACGAAAATGAGCAGTTCTTC. The chain links TRBV28 to TRBJ2-1; no clear D gene. The ends were cut back, 4 bases at V and 7 bases at J, with 8 bases in the middle. Germline lookup yields CDR1 MDHEN and CDR2 SYDVKM. There are 12 residues in the CDR3. Together with reference TRBV28 and TRBJ2-1, the CDR3 gives the full variable domain: DVKVTQSSRYLVKRTGEKVFLECVQDMDHENMFWYRQDPGLGLRLIYFSYDVKMKEKGDIPEGYSVSREKKERFSLILESASTNQTSMYLCASSSNENEQFFGPGTRLTVL.

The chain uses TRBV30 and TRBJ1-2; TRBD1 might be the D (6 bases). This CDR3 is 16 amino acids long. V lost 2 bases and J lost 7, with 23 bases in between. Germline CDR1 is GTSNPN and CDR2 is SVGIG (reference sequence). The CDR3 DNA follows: TGTGCCTGGAGTCCCTCGCCCCGGGACAAGCAGCTTGGCTACACCTTC. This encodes CAWSPSPRDKQLGYTF.

The chain's CDR3 is CASKVTGSGAEAFF. The CDR3 DNA is TGTGCCAGCAAAGTAACAGGGAGCGGCGCTGAAGCTTTCTTT. This chain joins TRBV6-6 and TRBJ1-1, with a possible D match to TRBD1 (6 bases). Trimming pared 7 bases from V and 6 bases from J, leaving 18 bases between. Germline CDR1 MNHNY, CDR2 SVGAGI (reference sequence). This CDR3 is built from 14 residues.

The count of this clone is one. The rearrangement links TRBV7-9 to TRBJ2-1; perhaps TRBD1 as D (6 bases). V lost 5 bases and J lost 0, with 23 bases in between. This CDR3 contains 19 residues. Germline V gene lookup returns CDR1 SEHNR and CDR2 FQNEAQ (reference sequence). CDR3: CASSPKRRRQGPSYNEQFF. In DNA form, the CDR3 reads TGTGCCAGCAGCCCCAAGCGTCGGCGGCAGGGGCCCTCCTACAATGAGCAGTTCTTC.

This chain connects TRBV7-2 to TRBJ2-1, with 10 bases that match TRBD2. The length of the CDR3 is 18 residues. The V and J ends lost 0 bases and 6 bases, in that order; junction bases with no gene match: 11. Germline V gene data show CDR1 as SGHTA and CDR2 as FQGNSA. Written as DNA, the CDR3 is TGTGCCAGCAGCTTAGCCACTCGAGCGGGGGGGAGCATCAATGAGCAGTTCTTC. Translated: CASSLATRAGGSINEQFF.

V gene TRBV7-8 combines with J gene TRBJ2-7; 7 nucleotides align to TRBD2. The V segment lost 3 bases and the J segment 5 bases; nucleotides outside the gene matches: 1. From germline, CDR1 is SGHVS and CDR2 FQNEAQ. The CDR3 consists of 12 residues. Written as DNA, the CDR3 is TGTGCCAGCAGCTTCGCGGGAGACGAGCAGTACTTC. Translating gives CASSFAGDEQYF.

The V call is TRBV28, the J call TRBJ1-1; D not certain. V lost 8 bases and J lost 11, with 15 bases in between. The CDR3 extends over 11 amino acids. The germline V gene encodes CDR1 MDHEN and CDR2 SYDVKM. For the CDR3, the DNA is TGTGCCAGCGGGGTGGGAGGGAGTGCTTTCTTT. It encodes CASGVGGSAFF.

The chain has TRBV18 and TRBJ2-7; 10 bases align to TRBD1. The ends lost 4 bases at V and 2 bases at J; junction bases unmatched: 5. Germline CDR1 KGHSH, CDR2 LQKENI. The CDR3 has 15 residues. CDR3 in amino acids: CASSLGQGGTYEQYF. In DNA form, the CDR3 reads TGTGCCAGCTCACTAGGACAGGGGGGCACCTACGAGCAGTACTTC.

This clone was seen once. The CDR3 bases are TGTGCCTGGAAGTTGGGGACAGGGTTTTTCGGGGAGCTGTTTTTT. This encodes CAWKLGTGFFGELFF. The chain joins TRBV30 to TRBJ2-2; 9 positions agree with TRBD1. In germline, CDR1 is GTSNPN, CDR2 SVGIG (reference sequence). The CDR3 is made up of 15 amino acids. With V trimmed by 4 bases and J by 7 bases, 10 bases remained unmatched. The full variable domain, completed using reference TRBV30 and TRBJ2-2, is SQTIHQWPATLVQPVGSPLSLECTVEGTSNPNLYWYRQAAGRGLQLLFYSVGIGQISSEVPQNLSASRPQDRQFILSSKKLLLSDSGFYLCAWKLGTGFFGELFFGEGSRLTVL.

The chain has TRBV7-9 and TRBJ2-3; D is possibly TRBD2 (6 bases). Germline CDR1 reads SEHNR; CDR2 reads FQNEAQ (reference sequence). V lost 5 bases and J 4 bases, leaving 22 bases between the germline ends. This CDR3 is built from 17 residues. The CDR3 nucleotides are TGTGCCAGCAGCCTGAAATTGCTAGCGACGCGGGCAGATACGCAGTATTTT. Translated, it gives CASSLKLLATRADTQYF.

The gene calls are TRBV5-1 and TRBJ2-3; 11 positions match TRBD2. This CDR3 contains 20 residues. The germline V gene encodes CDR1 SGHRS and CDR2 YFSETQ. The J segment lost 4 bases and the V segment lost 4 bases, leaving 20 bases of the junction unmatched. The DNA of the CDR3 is TGCGCCAGCAGCCAAACACTCTTAAAAAGACTAGCGGGGACGGCAGATACGCAGTATTTT. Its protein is CASSQTLLKRLAGTADTQYF.

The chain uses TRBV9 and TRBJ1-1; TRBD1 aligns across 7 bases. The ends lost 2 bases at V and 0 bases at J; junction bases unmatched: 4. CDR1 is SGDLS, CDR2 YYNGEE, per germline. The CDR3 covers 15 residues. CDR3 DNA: TGTGCCAGCAGCGTGGGGGACAGCCTGAACACTGAAGCTTTCTTT. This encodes CASSVGDSLNTEAFF. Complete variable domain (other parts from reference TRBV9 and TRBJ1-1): DSGVTQTPKHLITATGQRVTLRCSPRSGDLSVYWYQQSLDQGLQFLIQYYNGEERAKGNILERFSAQQFPDLHSELNLSSLELGDSALYFCASSVGDSLNTEAFFGQGTRLTVV.

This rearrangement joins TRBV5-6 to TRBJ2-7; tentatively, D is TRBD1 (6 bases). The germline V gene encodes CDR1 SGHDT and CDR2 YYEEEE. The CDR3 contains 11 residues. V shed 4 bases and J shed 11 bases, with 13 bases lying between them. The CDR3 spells CASSAGEWEYF. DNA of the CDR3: TGTGCCAGCAGCGCAGGGGAATGGGAGTACTTC.

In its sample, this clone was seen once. This chain's CDR3 is CASRAGQAAISSPLHF. CDR3 DNA sequence: TGTGCCAGCAGGGCGGGACAGGCGGCAATCAGTTCACCCCTCCACTTT. The V call is TRBV11-2, the J call TRBJ1-6, with 8 bases identical to TRBD1. The CDR3 is 16 amino acids. The trim removed 6 bases at V and 9 bases at J, leaving 13 bases unmatched. Germline CDR1 SGHAT, CDR2 FQNNGV.

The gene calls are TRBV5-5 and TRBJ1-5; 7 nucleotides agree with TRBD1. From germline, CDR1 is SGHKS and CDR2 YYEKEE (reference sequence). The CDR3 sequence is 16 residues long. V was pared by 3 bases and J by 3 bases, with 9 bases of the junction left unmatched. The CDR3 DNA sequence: TGTGCCAGCAGCTCAATTGGGGGACAGACCAATCAGCCCCAGCATTTT. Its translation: CASSSIGGQTNQPQHF.

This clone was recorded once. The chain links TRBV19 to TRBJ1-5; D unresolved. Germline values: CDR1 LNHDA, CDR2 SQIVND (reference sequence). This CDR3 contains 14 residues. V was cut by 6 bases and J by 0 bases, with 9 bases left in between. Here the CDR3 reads CASSIRVSNQPQHF. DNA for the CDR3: TGTGCCAGTAGCATACGGGTTAGCAATCAGCCCCAGCATTTT.

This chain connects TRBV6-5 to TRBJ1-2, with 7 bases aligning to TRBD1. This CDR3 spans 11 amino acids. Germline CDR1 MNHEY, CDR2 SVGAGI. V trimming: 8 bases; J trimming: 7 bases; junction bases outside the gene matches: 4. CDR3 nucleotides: TGTGCCAGCGGACAGGCAGTTGGCTACACCTTC. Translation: CASGQAVGYTF.

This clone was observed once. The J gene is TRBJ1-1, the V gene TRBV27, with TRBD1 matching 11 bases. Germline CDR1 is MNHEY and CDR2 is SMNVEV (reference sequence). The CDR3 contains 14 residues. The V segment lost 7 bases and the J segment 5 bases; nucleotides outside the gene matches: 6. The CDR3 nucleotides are TGTGCCAGCACCTTGGGACAGGGGGATACTGAAGCTTTCTTT. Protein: CASTLGQGDTEAFF.

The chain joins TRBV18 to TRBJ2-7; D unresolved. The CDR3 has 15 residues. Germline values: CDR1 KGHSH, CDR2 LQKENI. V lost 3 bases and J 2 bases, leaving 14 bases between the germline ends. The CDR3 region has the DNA TGTGCCAGCTCACCGCTAGGTTCCGTAGCCTACGAGCAGTACTTC. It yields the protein CASSPLGSVAYEQYF.

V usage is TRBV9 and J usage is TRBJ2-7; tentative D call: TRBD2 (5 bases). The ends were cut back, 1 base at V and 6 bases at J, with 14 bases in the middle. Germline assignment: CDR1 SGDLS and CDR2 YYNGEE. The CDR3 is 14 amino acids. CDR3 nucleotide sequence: TGTGCCAGCAGCGTATCGGGTAGTGGAGGCGAGCAGTACTTC. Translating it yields CASSVSGSGGEQYF.

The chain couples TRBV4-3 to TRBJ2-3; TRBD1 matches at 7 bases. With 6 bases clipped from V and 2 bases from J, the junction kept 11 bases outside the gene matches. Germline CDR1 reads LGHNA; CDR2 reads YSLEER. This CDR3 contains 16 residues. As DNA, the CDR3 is TGCGCCAGCAGACAAAACAGGGGCCACACCACAGATACGCAGTATTTT. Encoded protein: CASRQNRGHTTDTQYF.

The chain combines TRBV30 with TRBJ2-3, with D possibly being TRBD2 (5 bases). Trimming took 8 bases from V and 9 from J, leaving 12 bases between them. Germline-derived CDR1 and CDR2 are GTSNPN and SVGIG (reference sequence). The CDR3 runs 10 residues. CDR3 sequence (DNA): TGTGCCGGAGGCCAAGAAACGCAGTATTTT. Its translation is CAGGQETQYF.